Sequencing of this TCR beta chain was carried out in a study of blood T cell repertoires in COVID-19. Per the original data handling: Scientists estimated how many nucleated cells there were by amplifying reference gene primers. Sequenced by immunoSEQ multiplex PCR; TCRdb stores in-frame clones only, minus some. D and trimming were read from the DNA, whereas the V and J calls and clone size are those reported in that table. The sample carries about 250,000 clones, around 82% recorded once. Germline V CDR1 and CDR2: MNHNS, SASEGT. This CDR3 is built from 14 residues. V lost 0 bases, J lost 4 bases, and 7 bases lay in between.

The chain has TRBV6-1 and TRBJ1-5, with unresolved D. The source of this sequence is a man at least 80 years old with acute or convalescent COVID-19. What was sequenced was peripheral blood. The CDR3 sequence: CASSEALRNQPQHF. The CDR3 nucleotides are TGTGCCAGCAGTGAAGCGCTACGGAATCAGCCCCAGCATTTT.